This T cell receptor beta chain came from a study of T cells in Graves' hyperthyroidism and ophthalmopathy. Study details: It was at initial diagnosis, before any treatment, that peripheral blood was collected. Whole-study results and caveats: Ophthalmopathy was identified by the model a median approximately 6.4 months ahead of onset. Within blood appeared most thyroid clonotypes that had expanded above 0.001.

Researchers amplified the TCR beta CDR3 regions from RNA transcripts. The study used the HTBI primer set for a first-round RT-PCR of the TCR CDR3. TCRdb reprocessed the multiplex PCR reads via MiXCR and lists one record per CDR3 protein. Of approximately 710,000 distinct CDR3 sequences listed, 15% to 20% are singletons. The CDR3 loop spans 15 amino acids. Trimming shortened V by 3 bases and J by 4 bases, and 13 bases separated the two germline ends. Germline assignment: CDR1 LNHDA and CDR2 SQIVND (reference sequence). Regarding this clonotype: Its antigen is still unknown.

The receptor was derived from a man aged 50-60 years with Graves' hyperthyroidism. Material for sequencing was blood. V usage is TRBV19 and J usage is TRBJ1-5; perhaps TRBD1 as D (6 bases). For the CDR3, the DNA is TGTGCCAGTAGTATTTTTTCGAGGGGGAATCAGCCCCAGCATTTT. Translation gives CASSIFSRGNQPQHF.